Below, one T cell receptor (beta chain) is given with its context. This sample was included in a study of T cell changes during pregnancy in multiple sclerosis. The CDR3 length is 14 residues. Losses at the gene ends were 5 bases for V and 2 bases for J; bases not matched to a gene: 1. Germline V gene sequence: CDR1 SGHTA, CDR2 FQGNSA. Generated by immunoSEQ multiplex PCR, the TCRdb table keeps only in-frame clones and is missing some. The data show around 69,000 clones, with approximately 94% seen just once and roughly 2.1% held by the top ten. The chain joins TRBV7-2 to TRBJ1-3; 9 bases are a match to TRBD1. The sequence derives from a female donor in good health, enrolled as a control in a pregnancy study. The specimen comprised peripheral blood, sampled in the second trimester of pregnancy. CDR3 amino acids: CASSTGGTGNTIYF. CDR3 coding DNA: TGTGCCAGCAGCACAGGGGGCACTGGAAACACCATATATTTT.